Presented here are 9 T cell receptor beta chains from one specimen sequenced in a study of radiotherapy plus CTLA-4 blockade in lung cancer. The method was immunoSEQ multiplex PCR; TCRdb's version includes in-frame clones alone and lacks a portion of them. The sample records about 98,000 clones, 82% being singletons. This specimen consisted of peripheral blood, obtained from a patient treated with radiotherapy plus ipilimumab. Receptors were obtained from a human donor with non-small cell lung cancer who had a partial response to radiotherapy plus ipilimumab.

The chain has TRBV11-3 and TRBJ2-1, with TRBD2 matching 9 bases. The CDR3 contains 15 residues. J was trimmed by 6 bases and V by 2 bases; bases with no gene match: 5. The germline gives CDR1 SGHNT, CDR2 YENEEA. This CDR3 is CASSLSGRIGNEQFF. The CDR3 nucleotides read TGTGCCAGCAGCTTAAGCGGGAGGATCGGCAATGAGCAGTTCTTC. The entire variable domain, with the rest obtained from reference TRBV11-3 and TRBJ2-1, is as follows: EAGVVQSPRYKIIEKKQPVAFWCNPISGHNTLYWYLQNLGQGPELLIRYENEEAVDDSQLPKDRFSAERLKGVDSTLKIQPAELGDSAVYLCASSLSGRIGNEQFFGPGTRLTVL.

The CDR3 nucleotides are TGTGCCAGCAGTTCCGGGACAGAGGCCGAAAAACTGTTTTTT. Protein sequence: CASSSGTEAEKLFF. This rearrangement joins TRBV28 to TRBJ1-4; TRBD1 aligns across 7 bases. CDR3 length: 14 amino acids. J gave up 8 bases and V 4 bases, and 7 bases lay outside the gene matches. Germline V CDR1 and CDR2: MDHEN, SYDVKM.

The chain couples TRBV27 to TRBJ2-7; 8 bases fit TRBD1. From germline, CDR1 is MNHEY and CDR2 SMNVEV (reference sequence). The length of the CDR3 is 15 residues. The trim removed 5 bases at V and 3 bases at J, leaving 9 bases unmatched. DNA for the CDR3: TGTGCCAGCAGTGCAGGGACAGGCGTATTCTACGAGCAGTACTTC. Translated: CASSAGTGVFYEQYF.

The sample holds a few counts of this clone. The V call is TRBV5-1, the J call TRBJ2-1; D perhaps matches TRBD2 (6 bases). Trimming shortened V by 1 base and J by 5 bases, and 13 bases separated the two germline ends. The CDR3 loop spans 15 amino acids. Germline V gene data show CDR1 as SGHRS and CDR2 as YFSETQ. The CDR3 region has the DNA TGCGCCAGCAGCTTGAGCCGGAGGGCCGACAATGAGCAGTTCTTC. Residues: CASSLSRRADNEQFF. The full variable domain, completed using reference TRBV5-1 and TRBJ2-1, is KAGVTQTPRYLIKTRGQQVTLSCSPISGHRSVSWYQQTPGQGLQFLFEYFSETQRNKGNFPGRFSGRQFSNSRSEMNVSTLELGDSALYLCASSLSRRADNEQFFGPGTRLTVL.

This rearrangement joins TRBV9 to TRBJ2-2; D is perhaps TRBD2 (6 bases). The CDR3 totals 16 residues. V was pared by 4 bases and J by 0 bases, with 13 bases between. Germline CDR1 is SGDLS and CDR2 is YYNGEE. CDR3 bases: TGTGCCAGCAGCCCCCGGGCGGGGACGAACACCGGGGAGCTGTTTTTT. Protein product: CASSPRAGTNTGELFF. Using reference TRBV9 and TRBJ2-2 for the parts outside the CDR3, the full variable domain is DSGVTQTPKHLITATGQRVTLRCSPRSGDLSVYWYQQSLDQGLQFLIQYYNGEERAKGNILERFSAQQFPDLHSELNLSSLELGDSALYFCASSPRAGTNTGELFFGEGSRLTVL.

The CDR3 DNA reads as TGTGCCAGCAGTAACCCGGGACAGCGTTACAATGAGCAGTTCTTC. This encodes CASSNPGQRYNEQFF. V is TRBV28 and J is TRBJ2-1, with 7 bases matching TRBD1. The germline V gene encodes CDR1 MDHEN and CDR2 SYDVKM. This CDR3 is 15 amino acids long. With V trimmed by 5 bases and J by 4 bases, 8 bases remained unmatched.

This chain joins TRBV21-1 and TRBJ2-7; TRBD1, the table's D call, lacks a check against the DNA. TRBV21-1 is a pseudogene locus. This CDR3 spans 14 amino acids. The DNA of the CDR3 is TGTGCCAGCAGCAGAAGACAGGGCCCCTACGAGCAGTACTTC. Its translation: CASSRRQGPYEQYF.

This clone was seen only once. This chain links TRBV9 with TRBJ2-7; 9 nucleotides line up with TRBD1. Germline V gives CDR1 SGDLS, CDR2 YYNGEE. This CDR3 is built from 13 residues. The V segment lost 4 bases and the J segment 6 bases; nucleotides outside the gene matches: 5. As DNA, the CDR3 is TGTGCCAGCAGCCTGGGACAGGGAGGCGAGCAGTACTTC. This codes for CASSLGQGGEQYF.

V is TRBV6-1 and J is TRBJ2-7; possibly TRBD2 for D (6 bases). Germline CDR1 is MNHNS and CDR2 is SASEGT. CDR3 size: 14 residues. V gave up 4 bases and J gave up 6 bases, with 16 bases separating them. CDR3 DNA sequence: TGTGCCAGCAGTGGGGCTAGAAGGGGAGGCGAGCAGTACTTC. It encodes CASSGARRGGEQYF.